This TCR beta chain was identified in a study of identical twins (dated by TCRdb to the mid-2010s). Study-level background: To test whether fetal clonotypes persist, the study used deep sequencing on TCR alpha and beta repertoires from monozygotic twins, unrelated adults of various ages, and cord blood. Replicate twin experiments were performed at different times using different library preparation protocols to rule out contamination.

Overall results and qualifications from the work: Abundant cord blood beta clonotypes had fewer insertions, young adult naive repertoires showed a similar but weaker trend, and memory repertoires showed no such trend. The excess sharing between twins in beta out-of-frame sequences was weaker because fewer shared sequences reduced the signal-to-noise ratio. Compared with coincidental sharing between unrelated individuals, out-of-frame TCR alpha sequences shared between twins showed an excess of sequences with low generation probability. Because the same donors could not be followed over many years, the conclusions depended on cross-sectional statistical analysis. In monozygotic twins, out-of-frame TCR alpha sharing was systematically underestimated by recombination models, although the models agreed with sharing between unrelated individuals. Invariant T cells such as MAIT and iNKT could partly confound zero-insertion analyses, though diverse VJ usage argued against this for most clonotypes.

Every donor in the study was a healthy Caucasian. Three pairs of female monozygotic twins, all aged about 18 to 29 years, were included in the twin cohort. The RNA used for TCR libraries was isolated from peripheral blood mononuclear cells. The library was made by 5' RACE. Sequencer: Illumina HiSeq 2000. Template switching added a universal primer binding site, and the final cDNA carried a unique molecular identifier that allowed TCR cDNA molecules to be counted accurately. Specific primers in the conserved constant-segment region were used to synthesize first-strand cDNA for the TCR alpha and beta chains. To control for contamination, each cDNA library was double barcoded with a SMART-Mk sample barcode plus Illumina barcodes. TruSeq adapter sequences and Illumina sample barcodes were added in two successive PCR steps. TCR alpha and beta cDNA libraries were sequenced on the Illumina HiSeq platform with custom primers. The authors' analysis ran thus. MiGEC was used to process raw reads and extract unique molecular identifiers, and MiXCR was used to find CDR3 positions. For each individual, recombination models were inferred using an EM algorithm with the repgenHMM and IGoR tools. The tcR package in R was used for shared clonotype analysis, with sharing normalized by the product of cloneset sizes. To study raw recombination without the effects of thymic and clonal selection, out-of-frame nonproductive sequences were analyzed. TCRdb trimmed the raw reads at Q25, called clones with MiXCR and kept productive beta chains. A single entry per CDR3 protein holds the most common genes and DNA from its merged rows. The V and J calls and clone size are TCRdb's, not the authors'. The sample table lists around 960,000 distinct CDR3 sequences, roughly an eighth of them with a count of one. The ten largest clones take up 1.5% to 2% of the sample.

Worth noting for this clonotype: Its antigen is currently not known. No quality values exist for individual bases; no much larger clone is one base distant.

From cysteine to phenylalanine, the CDR3 is 19 amino acids long. The only DNA kept is the CDR3, 57 bases in frame from the first base. From V the trimming removes 3 bases and from J it removes 0 bases, while the gene matches leave 13 bases of the junction unaccounted for. The same sample was also studied in work on yellow fever vaccine responses in identical twins. The second publication reports: According to the authors, the vaccine-induced T cell response in identical twins seemed to be partly convergent and partly specific to each individual. In identical twins, the study followed T cell clones that responded to the vaccine with precision.

The chain uses TRBV12-3 or TRBV12-4 and TRBJ2-3; TRBD2 aligns with 9 central bases. The clonotype originates from a young woman in good health. The sequenced sample was PBMCs. The CDR3 corresponds to CASSFVREGPITSTDTQYF. The nucleotide sequence is TGTGCCAGCAGTTTCGTGCGGGAGGGCCCCATTACTAGCACAGATACGCAGTATTTT.